Listed here are 14 T cell receptor beta chains from one sample, sequenced in a study of blood T cell repertoires in COVID-19. Repertoires were generated with immunoSEQ multiplex PCR, while TCRdb's copy carries only in-frame clones and drops some. The profile covers tens of thousands of clones, with approximately 85% appearing a single time and roughly 15% taken by the ten largest. The sample comprised peripheral blood. Every receptor here comes from a human donor in a cohort sampled during active COVID-19.

V usage is TRBV3-1 (or the pseudogene TRBV3-2) and J usage is TRBJ2-5, with 9 bases matching TRBD2. J was trimmed by 5 bases and V by 1 base; bases with no gene match: 11. This CDR3 contains 17 residues. In germline, CDR1 is LGHDT, CDR2 YNNKEL (reference sequence). The CDR3 bases are TGTGCCAGCAGCCAAGTATGGAGCGGGGGGCCCTATGAGACCCAGTACTTC. Translating gives CASSQVWSGGPYETQYF.

The chain uses TRBV9 and TRBJ1-2; possibly TRBD1 for D (5 bases). The ends were cut back, 2 bases at V and 8 bases at J, with 25 bases in the middle. The CDR3 consists of 17 residues. The V gene's germline CDR1 is SGDLS and CDR2 YYNGEE. The CDR3 DNA reads TGTGCCAGCAGCGTGTTTGGGTCAGCCGCGGGGCGGGAAGGCTACACCTTC. This encodes CASSVFGSAAGREGYTF.

This clone was found once. The chain recombines TRBV19 with TRBJ2-3; 9 nucleotides align to TRBD2. The V gene's germline CDR1 is LNHDA and CDR2 SQIVND (reference sequence). The CDR3 contains 15 residues. V shed 3 bases and J 2 bases; nucleotides not matched to a gene: 3. This CDR3 reads CASSISSGTTDTQYF. CDR3 nucleotides: TGTGCCAGTAGTATTTCTAGCGGGACCACAGATACGCAGTATTTT.

The chain has TRBV5-1 and TRBJ2-5; D possibly corresponds to TRBD1 (5 bases). Between the trimmed V and J ends, which lost 4 bases and 1 base, there was a span of 11 bases. The V gene's germline CDR1 is SGHRS and CDR2 YFSETQ. This CDR3 contains 14 residues. CDR3 nucleotide sequence: TGCGCCAGCAGCGCGACAGAAGGCCAAGAGACCCAGTACTTC. The encoded protein is CASSATEGQETQYF.

The chain couples TRBV19 to TRBJ2-7, with TRBD1 as a possible D gene (5 bases). Germline V gene lookup returns CDR1 LNHDA and CDR2 SQIVND (reference sequence). This CDR3 is built from 14 residues. V lost 2 bases and J lost 4, with 12 bases in between. The CDR3 coding sequence is TGTGCCAGTAGTATATACGGGCAGGGTTACGAGCAGTACTTC. Protein sequence: CASSIYGQGYEQYF.

This rearrangement joins TRBV4-2 to TRBJ2-5; 9 nucleotides match TRBD2. The CDR3 covers 16 residues. From germline, CDR1 is LGHNA and CDR2 YNFKEQ. With 1 base clipped from V and 5 bases from J, the junction kept 8 bases outside the gene matches. This CDR3 is CASSQAGGGARETQYF. CDR3 nucleotides: TGTGCCAGCAGCCAAGCGGGCGGGGGGGCGCGGGAGACCCAGTACTTC.

The genes are TRBV19 and TRBJ2-2; no definite D call. The V and J ends lost 3 bases and 7 bases respectively, with 12 bases between them. Germline V gene data show CDR1 as LNHDA and CDR2 as SQIVND (reference sequence). This CDR3 comprises 14 residues. The CDR3 reads CASSIQVGIGELFF. The CDR3 coding sequence is TGTGCCAGTAGTATCCAGGTTGGAATCGGGGAGCTGTTTTTT.

The J gene is TRBJ2-1, the V gene TRBV19, with 14 bases matching TRBD2. The CDR3 covers 16 residues. From germline, CDR1 is LNHDA and CDR2 SQIVND (reference sequence). With 7 bases clipped from V and 6 bases from J, the junction kept 8 bases outside the gene matches. This CDR3 reads CASKGLGLAGVNEQFF. CDR3 bases: TGTGCCAGTAAAGGGTTGGGACTAGCGGGAGTCAATGAGCAGTTCTTC.

J is TRBJ1-5 and V is TRBV19, with D uncertain. Germline loops: CDR1 LNHDA, CDR2 SQIVND (reference sequence). With 7 bases removed from V and 4 bases from J, the gap between germline ends came to 11 bases. This CDR3 has 13 residues. This CDR3 is CASTKSKNQPQHF. As DNA, the CDR3 is TGTGCCAGTACAAAAAGCAAAAATCAGCCCCAGCATTTT.

The sample holds one count of this clone. The chain employs TRBV19 and TRBJ2-2; 8 bases are a match to TRBD1. Germline V gene data show CDR1 as LNHDA and CDR2 as SQIVND (reference sequence). After removal of 3 bases from V and 5 bases from J, the junction contained 2 bases not matched to a gene. This CDR3 comprises 14 residues. In DNA, the CDR3 is TGTGCCAGTAGTATCAGGGACAGGACCGGGGAGCTGTTTTTT. It is translated as CASSIRDRTGELFF. Filled out from reference TRBV19 and TRBJ2-2, the complete variable domain reads DGGITQSPKYLFRKEGQNVTLSCEQNLNHDAMYWYRQDPGQGLRLIYYSQIVNDFQKGDIAEGYSVSREKKESFPLTVTSAQKNPTAFYLCASSIRDRTGELFFGEGSRLTVL.

V usage is TRBV11-2 and J usage is TRBJ2-5, with D possibly being TRBD2 (5 bases). Germline CDR1 reads SGHAT; CDR2 reads FQNNGV. The V gene lost 2 bases and the J gene lost 2 bases, with 6 bases spanning the gap. The CDR3 is 13 amino acids. The chain's CDR3 is CASSLSGQETQYF. The CDR3 nucleotides read TGTGCCAGCAGCTTAAGCGGACAAGAGACCCAGTACTTC. The full variable domain, completed using reference TRBV11-2 and TRBJ2-5, is EAGVAQSPRYKIIEKRQSVAFWCNPISGHATLYWYQQILGQGPKLLIQFQNNGVVDDSQLPKDRFSAERLKGVDSTLKIQPAKLEDSAVYLCASSLSGQETQYFGPGTRLLVL.

J is TRBJ1-5 and V is TRBV5-1; D might be TRBD1 (6 bases). The CDR3 is 14 residues long. V was trimmed by 0 bases and J by 7 bases, leaving 11 bases between them. Germline V gene sequence: CDR1 SGHRS, CDR2 YFSETQ. The DNA of the CDR3 is TGCGCCAGCAGCTTGGATGGGGGCGACCAGCCCCAGCATTTT. Translation gives CASSLDGGDQPQHF.

The chain recombines TRBV7-9 with TRBJ2-3, with D unresolved. V lost 6 bases and J lost 0, with 10 bases in between. The CDR3 extends over 14 amino acids. Germline V lookup: CDR1 SEHNR, CDR2 FQNEAQ (reference sequence). CDR3 region: CASSSTTSTDTQYF. CDR3 DNA: TGTGCCAGCAGTTCGACAACTAGCACAGATACGCAGTATTTT. Filled out from reference TRBV7-9 and TRBJ2-3, the complete variable domain reads DTGVSQNPRHKITKRGQNVTFRCDPISEHNRLYWYRQTLGQGPEFLTYFQNEAQLEKSRLLSDRFSAERPKGSFSTLEIQRTEQGDSAMYLCASSSTTSTDTQYFGPGTRLTVL.

The chain carries TRBV16 and TRBJ1-6; D might be TRBD1 (5 bases). V lost 1 base to trimming and J lost 6 bases, with 13 bases between them. Germline assignment: CDR1 KGHSY and CDR2 FQNENV. CDR3 length equals 16 residues. The CDR3 bases are TGTGCCAGCAGCCAATGGGGAGGGGCGGTTAATTCACCCCTCCACTTT. Residues: CASSQWGGAVNSPLHF.